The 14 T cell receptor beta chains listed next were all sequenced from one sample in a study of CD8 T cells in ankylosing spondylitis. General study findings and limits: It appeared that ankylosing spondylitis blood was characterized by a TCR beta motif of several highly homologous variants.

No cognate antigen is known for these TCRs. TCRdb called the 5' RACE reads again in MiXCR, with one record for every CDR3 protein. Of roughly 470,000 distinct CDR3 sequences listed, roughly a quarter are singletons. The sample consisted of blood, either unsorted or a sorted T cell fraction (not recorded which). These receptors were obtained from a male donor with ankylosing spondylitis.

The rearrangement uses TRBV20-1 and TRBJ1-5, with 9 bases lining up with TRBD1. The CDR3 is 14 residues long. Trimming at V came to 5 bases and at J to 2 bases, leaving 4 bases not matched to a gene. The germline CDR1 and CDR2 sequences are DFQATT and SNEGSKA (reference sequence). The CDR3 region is CSAWRQGGNQPQHF. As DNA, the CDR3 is TGCAGTGCTTGGAGACAGGGGGGCAATCAGCCCCAGCATTTT.

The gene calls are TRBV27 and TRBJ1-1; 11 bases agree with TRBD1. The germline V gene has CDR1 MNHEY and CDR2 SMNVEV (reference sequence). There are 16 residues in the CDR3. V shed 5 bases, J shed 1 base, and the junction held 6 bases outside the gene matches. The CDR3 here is CASSAWTGGENTEAFF. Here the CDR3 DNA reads TGTGCCAGCAGTGCCTGGACAGGGGGCGAGAACACTGAAGCTTTCTTT.

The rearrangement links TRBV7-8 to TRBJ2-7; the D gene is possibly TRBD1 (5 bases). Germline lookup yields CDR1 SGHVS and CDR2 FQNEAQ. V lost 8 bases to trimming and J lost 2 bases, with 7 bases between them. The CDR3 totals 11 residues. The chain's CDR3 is CASGHTYEQYF. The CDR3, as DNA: TGTGCCAGCGGACATACCTACGAGCAGTACTTC.

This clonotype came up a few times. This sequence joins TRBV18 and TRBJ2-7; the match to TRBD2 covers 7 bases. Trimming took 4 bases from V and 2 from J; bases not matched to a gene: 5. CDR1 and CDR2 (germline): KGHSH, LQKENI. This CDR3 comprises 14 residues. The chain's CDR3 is CASSREGPTYEQYF. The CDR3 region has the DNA TGTGCCAGCTCACGGGAGGGGCCTACCTACGAGCAGTACTTC. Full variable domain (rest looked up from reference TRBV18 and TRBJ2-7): NAGVMQNPRHLVRRRGQEARLRCSPMKGHSHVYWYRQLPEEGLKFMVYLQKENIIDESGMPKERFSAEFPKEGPSILRIQQVVRGDSAAYFCASSREGPTYEQYFGPGTRLTVT.

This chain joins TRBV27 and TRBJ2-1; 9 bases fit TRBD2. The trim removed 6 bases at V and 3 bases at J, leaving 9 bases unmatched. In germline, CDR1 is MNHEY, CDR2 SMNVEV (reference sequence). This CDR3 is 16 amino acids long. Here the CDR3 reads CASRRSGTSRYNEQFF. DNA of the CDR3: TGTGCCAGCAGAAGATCCGGGACTAGCCGCTACAATGAGCAGTTCTTC.

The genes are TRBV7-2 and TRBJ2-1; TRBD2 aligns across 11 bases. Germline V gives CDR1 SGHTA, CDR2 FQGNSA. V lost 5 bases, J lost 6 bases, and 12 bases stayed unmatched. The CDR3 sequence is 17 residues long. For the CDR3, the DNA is TGTGCCAGCAGCCCGGACCTACTAGCGGGAGTTACCAATGAGCAGTTCTTC. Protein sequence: CASSPDLLAGVTNEQFF.

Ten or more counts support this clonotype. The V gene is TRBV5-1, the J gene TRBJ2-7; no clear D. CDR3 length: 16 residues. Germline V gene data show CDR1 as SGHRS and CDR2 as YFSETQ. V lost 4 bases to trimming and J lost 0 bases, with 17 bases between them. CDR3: CASSKDRSGLSYEQYF. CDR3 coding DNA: TGCGCCAGCAGCAAAGATAGGTCAGGTCTCTCCTACGAGCAGTACTTC.

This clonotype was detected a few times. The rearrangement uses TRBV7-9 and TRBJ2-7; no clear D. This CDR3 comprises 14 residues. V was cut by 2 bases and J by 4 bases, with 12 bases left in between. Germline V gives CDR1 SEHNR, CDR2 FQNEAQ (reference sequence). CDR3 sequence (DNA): TGTGCCAGCAGCTTAAAAGGTCCCTCTTACGAGCAGTACTTC. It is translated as CASSLKGPSYEQYF.

The CDR3 loop reads CASSPQRVGMNTEAFF. CDR3 nucleotide sequence: TGTGCCAGCAGCCCCCAAAGGGTAGGGATGAACACTGAAGCTTTCTTT. This chain uses TRBV12-3 or TRBV12-4 with TRBJ1-1, with no clear D. Trimming removed 6 bases from V and 0 bases from J, with 17 bases in between. This CDR3 has 16 residues.

DNA of the CDR3: TGCAGTGCTAGAAGGGCCTCCTACGAGCAGTACTTC. It specifies CSARRASYEQYF. The chain recombines TRBV20-1 with TRBJ2-7; no clear D gene. The V gene's germline CDR1 is DFQATT and CDR2 SNEGSKA (reference sequence). V gave up 2 bases and J gave up 0 bases, with 5 bases separating them. This CDR3 has 12 amino acids.

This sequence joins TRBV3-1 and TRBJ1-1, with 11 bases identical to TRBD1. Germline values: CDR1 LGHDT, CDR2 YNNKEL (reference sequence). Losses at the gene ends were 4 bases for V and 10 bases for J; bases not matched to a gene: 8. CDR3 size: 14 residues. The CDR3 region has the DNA TGTGCCAGCAGCCCGCGGGGACAGGGGGGGAGAGCTTTCTTT. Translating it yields CASSPRGQGGRAFF.

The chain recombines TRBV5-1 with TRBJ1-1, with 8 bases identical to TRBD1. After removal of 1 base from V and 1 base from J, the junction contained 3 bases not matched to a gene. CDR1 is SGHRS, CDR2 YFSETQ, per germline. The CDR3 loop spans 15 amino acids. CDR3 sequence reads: CASSLTDRANTEAFF. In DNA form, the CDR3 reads TGCGCCAGCAGCTTGACGGACAGGGCGAACACTGAAGCTTTCTTT.

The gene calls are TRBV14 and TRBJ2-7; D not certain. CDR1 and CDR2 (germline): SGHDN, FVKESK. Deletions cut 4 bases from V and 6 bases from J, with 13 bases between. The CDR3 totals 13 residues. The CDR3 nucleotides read TGTGCCAGCAGCCCTGACCTGGGCGGCGAGCAGTACTTC. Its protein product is CASSPDLGGEQYF.

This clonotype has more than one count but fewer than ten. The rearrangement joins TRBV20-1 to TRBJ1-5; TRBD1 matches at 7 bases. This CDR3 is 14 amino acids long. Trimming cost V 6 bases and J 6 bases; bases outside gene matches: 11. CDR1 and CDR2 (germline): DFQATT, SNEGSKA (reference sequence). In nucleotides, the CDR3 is TGCAGTGCCGACGATGACAGGGCAGGTCAGCCCCAGCATTTT. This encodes CSADDDRAGQPQHF.